These 8 T cell receptor beta chains were sequenced from one sample in a study of blood T cell repertoires in COVID-19. TCRdb's table, derived via immunoSEQ multiplex PCR, lists solely in-frame clones and lacks some. In the table there are roughly 300,000 clones, 70% to 90% of which are singletons. Sequencing was performed on peripheral blood. All receptors derive from a woman aged 50 to 60 who had recovered from COVID-19.

V usage is TRBV7-2 and J usage is TRBJ2-6; D perhaps matches TRBD2 (6 bases). This CDR3 has 16 residues. Germline loops: CDR1 SGHTA, CDR2 FQGNSA. Trimming cost V 0 bases and J 4 bases, with 10 bases left between them. CDR3 loop: CASSLAGGSGANVLTF. CDR3 bases: TGTGCCAGCAGCTTAGCGGGAGGCTCGGGGGCCAACGTCCTGACTTTC.

The chain couples TRBV2 to TRBJ2-2; the D gene is possibly TRBD1 (6 bases). Trimming shortened V by 6 bases and J by 4 bases, and 24 bases separated the two germline ends. This CDR3 has 18 amino acids. Germline V gives CDR1 SNHLY, CDR2 FYNNEI. The CDR3 nucleotides are TGTGCCAGCAGGCGAACCACCTCCCGGACAGCCCTCACCGGGGAGCTGTTTTTT. This translates into CASRRTTSRTALTGELFF.

The chain employs TRBV27 and TRBJ1-1, with TRBD1 identical over 9 bases. Losses at the gene ends were 5 bases for V and 3 bases for J; bases not matched to a gene: 4. CDR3 length: 14 amino acids. CDR1 and CDR2 (germline): MNHEY, SMNVEV (reference sequence). DNA for the CDR3: TGTGCCAGCAGTATGGACAGGGGCTACACTGAAGCTTTCTTT. It translates to CASSMDRGYTEAFF.

This chain links TRBV28 with TRBJ1-1; no reliable D call. There are 14 residues in the CDR3. Germline CDR1 is MDHEN and CDR2 is SYDVKM. Between the trimmed V and J ends, which lost 5 bases and 1 base, there was a span of 11 bases. This CDR3 reads CASSPAGQNTEAFF. The CDR3 nucleotides read TGTGCCAGCAGTCCCGCAGGCCAGAACACTGAAGCTTTCTTT.

The V call is TRBV5-1, the J call TRBJ2-3; 9 bases are shared with TRBD2. Unmatched junction bases numbered 7, after V lost 4 bases and J lost 4 bases. Germline-derived CDR1 and CDR2 are SGHRS and YFSETQ. CDR3 length: 15 amino acids. The CDR3 DNA is TGCGCCAGCAGCAACTCCGGGACTAGCTCAGATACGCAGTATTTT. Protein sequence: CASSNSGTSSDTQYF.

V and J are TRBV30 and TRBJ2-3, with D possibly TRBD2 on 5 matching bases. The CDR3 is 15 residues long. V lost 3 bases and J lost 1, with 14 bases in between. Germline CDR1 is GTSNPN and CDR2 is SVGIG (reference sequence). As DNA, the CDR3 is TGTGCCTGGAGCGATGACTACAGCCGCACAGATACGCAGTATTTT. Translated: CAWSDDYSRTDTQYF.

About this clone itself: Other nucleotide sequences from this sample produce the same CDR3. The chain recombines TRBV28 with TRBJ1-1; a weak D match, TRBD1 (6 bases). The CDR3 runs 14 residues. V lost 6 bases and J lost 0, with 11 bases in between. Germline loops: CDR1 MDHEN, CDR2 SYDVKM. The CDR3 protein is CASSLGQMNTEAFF. Written as DNA, the CDR3 is TGTGCCAGCAGCCTTGGACAGATGAACACTGAAGCTTTCTTT.

The V call is TRBV24-1, the J call TRBJ2-2; D uncertain. The CDR3 contains 12 residues. Between the trimmed V and J ends, which lost 5 bases and 5 bases, there was a span of 5 bases. Germline assignment: CDR1 KGHDR and CDR2 SFDVKD. CDR3 DNA: TGTGCCACCAGTGGCGGTACCGGGGAGCTGTTTTTT. Amino acids: CATSGGTGELFF.